Included here is one TCR beta chain sequence, with context. The antigen is unknown. An end of the junction differs from the germline gene, which may be a read error. This CDR3 spans 14 amino acids. Germline V lookup: CDR1 SEHNR, CDR2 FQNEAQ (reference sequence). The data derive from a study of T cells in Graves' hyperthyroidism and ophthalmopathy. Whole-study context: Pretreatment peripheral blood was obtained at initial diagnosis.

Study results and caveats: It was a median around 6 months before onset that the model predicted ophthalmopathy.

Hyperthyroidism of Graves' type that showed no ophthalmopathy progression within 18 months was stable. Uncontrolled infection, other autoimmune disease, pregnancy and lactation each barred patients from inclusion. TCR beta CDR3 region amplification was performed from RNA transcripts. TCR CDR3 regions were first amplified by RT-PCR with HTBI primers. TCRdb reanalysed the multiplex PCR reads using MiXCR and keeps one entry per CDR3 protein. The table records some 800,000 distinct CDR3 sequences, roughly 40% of them present only once. The sequencing sample was made of blood. The sequence came from a man aged 18 to 29 with Graves' hyperthyroidism. V is TRBV7-9 and J is TRBJ2-5; the D call may be TRBD1 or TRBD2 (5 bases each). The CDR3 DNA sequence: TGCGCCAGCAGCCTCCGGGACCCCCTGAAGACCCAGTACTTC. As protein: CASSLRDPLKTQYF.